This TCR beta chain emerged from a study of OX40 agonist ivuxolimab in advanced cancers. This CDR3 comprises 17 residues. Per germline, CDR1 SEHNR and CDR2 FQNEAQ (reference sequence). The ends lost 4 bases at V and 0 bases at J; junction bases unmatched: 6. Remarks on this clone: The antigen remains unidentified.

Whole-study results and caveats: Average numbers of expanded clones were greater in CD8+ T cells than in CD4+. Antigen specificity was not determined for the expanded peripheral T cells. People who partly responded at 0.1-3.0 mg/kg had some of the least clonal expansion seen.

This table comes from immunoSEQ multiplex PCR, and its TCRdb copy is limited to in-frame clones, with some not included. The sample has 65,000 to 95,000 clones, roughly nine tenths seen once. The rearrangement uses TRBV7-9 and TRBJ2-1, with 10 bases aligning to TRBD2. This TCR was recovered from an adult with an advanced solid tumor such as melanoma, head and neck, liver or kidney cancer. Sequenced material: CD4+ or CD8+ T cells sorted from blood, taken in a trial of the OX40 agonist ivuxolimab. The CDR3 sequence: CASSSSLAGGSYNEQFF. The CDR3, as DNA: TGTGCCAGCAGCTCCTCCTTAGCGGGAGGCTCCTACAATGAGCAGTTCTTC.